This TCR beta chain derives from a study of blood T cell repertoires in COVID-19. Study-level background: Spain, Italy and the United States supplied samples that represented acute and convalescent COVID-19.

Two consecutive negative NP/OP PCR tests, clearance, or resolved symptoms defined Cohort 3 recovery. V shed 5 bases and J shed 7 bases, with 14 bases lying between them. CDR3 length: 14 residues. Germline CDR1 reads MGHRA; CDR2 reads YSYEKL. TCRdb keeps only in-frame clones here, not all; method: immunoSEQ multiplex PCR. The repertoire holds some 180,000 clones, with approximately 85% as singletons. This clone was recorded a few times. The chain joins TRBV4-1 to TRBJ2-2, with D perhaps matching TRBD1 (6 bases). Sequences were obtained from PBMCs or T cells enriched from blood (not recorded which). The sequence derives from a man in his forties or fifties who had recovered from COVID-19. The CDR3, as DNA: TGCGCCAGCAGCTACGGGGACATTGGCGGGGAGCTGTTTTTT. Encoded protein: CASSYGDIGGELFF.